The 14 T cell receptor beta chains in this list originate from one sample, sequenced in a study of PD-L1 blockade in urothelial cancer. The time point was: peripheral blood 6 weeks after treatment start. Measured with immunoSEQ multiplex PCR; TCRdb has only the in-frame clones, and not every one. The data contain some 75,000 clones, approximately 90% of them singletons. The specimen was PBMCs, collected around atezolizumab (anti-PD-L1) treatment. These receptors all stem from a woman of 80 years or more with urothelial cancer.

The rearrangement joins TRBV5-1 to TRBJ2-7, with 9 bases lining up with TRBD1. The CDR3 runs 14 residues. After removal of 3 bases from V and 6 bases from J, the junction contained 7 bases not matched to a gene. The germline CDR1 and CDR2 sequences are SGHRS and YFSETQ. The CDR3 here is CASSSGTGSGEQYF. CDR3 sequence (DNA): TGCGCCAGCAGCTCCGGGACAGGGTCTGGCGAGCAGTACTTC. The complete variable domain, with remaining parts taken from reference TRBV5-1 and TRBJ2-7, reads KAGVTQTPRYLIKTRGQQVTLSCSPISGHRSVSWYQQTPGQGLQFLFEYFSETQRNKGNFPGRFSGRQFSNSRSEMNVSTLELGDSALYLCASSSGTGSGEQYFGPGTRLTVT.

This chain uses TRBV7-3 with TRBJ2-3, with D perhaps TRBD2 (6 bases). The germline V gene has CDR1 SGHTA and CDR2 FQGTGA. Trimming removed 6 bases at V and 0 bases at J, with 10 bases between. CDR3 length: 14 residues. The DNA for the CDR3 is TGTGCCAGCAGTAAAGGGACTAGCACAGATACGCAGTATTTT. Protein: CASSKGTSTDTQYF.

The V gene is TRBV10-3, the J gene TRBJ1-5; the match to TRBD1 covers 7 bases. This CDR3 spans 15 amino acids. Germline values: CDR1 ENHRY, CDR2 SYGVKD. Trimming cost V 10 bases and J 5 bases; bases outside gene matches: 14. As DNA, the CDR3 is TGTGCCACCTCAGGGGGGCAGGGTGAAGATCAGCCCCAGCATTTT. Translating gives CATSGGQGEDQPQHF.

V is TRBV6-4 and J is TRBJ2-2; a possible D gene is TRBD1 (5 bases). Trimming took 8 bases from V and 2 from J, leaving 12 bases between them. The CDR3 has 14 residues. Germline values: CDR1 MRHNA, CDR2 SNTAGT. The CDR3 sequence: CASQGVSNTGELFF. CDR3 nucleotide sequence: TGTGCCAGCCAAGGGGTATCAAACACCGGGGAGCTGTTTTTT.

This chain connects TRBV10-3 to TRBJ1-1; no reliable D call. CDR1 is ENHRY and CDR2 is SYGVKD in the germline V gene. This CDR3 spans 14 amino acids. Trimming stripped 4 bases from V and 0 bases from J, with 9 bases between. In DNA form, the CDR3 reads TGTGCCATCAGTGTGGCCCTGATGAACACTGAAGCTTTCTTT. This translates into CAISVALMNTEAFF.

This clone has a single count. This chain links TRBV25-1 with TRBJ2-2; 9 bases are a match to TRBD2. Germline CDR1 is MGHDK and CDR2 is SYGVNS. The V and J ends lost 8 bases and 8 bases, in that order; junction bases with no gene match: 12. The CDR3 totals 15 residues. The CDR3 nucleotides read TGTGCCAGCCTTAGGGGAGCGGGAGGCCCGGGGGAGCTGTTTTTT. It translates to CASLRGAGGPGELFF.

The rearrangement uses TRBV6-1 and TRBJ2-2, with D possibly TRBD2 on 5 matching bases. The CDR3 extends over 14 amino acids. The germline CDR1 and CDR2 sequences are MNHNS and SASEGT. The V end was cut by 4 bases, the J end by 4 bases, with 10 bases between. In DNA form, the CDR3 reads TGTGCCAGCAGTGCGAGGGTAGGCACCGGGGAGCTGTTTTTT. As protein: CASSARVGTGELFF.

The chain uses TRBV29-1 and TRBJ1-2; weak D call: TRBD1 (5 bases). Trimming removed 4 bases at V and 5 bases at J, with 8 bases between. Germline V CDR1 and CDR2: SQVTM, ANQGSEA. This CDR3 has 11 residues. The CDR3 DNA follows: TGCAGCGTTGGGGGGGGTTATGGCTACACCTTC. This translates into CSVGGGYGYTF.

The chain combines TRBV2 with TRBJ1-5, with 11 bases that match TRBD1. V shed 5 bases, J shed 6 bases, and the junction held 6 bases outside the gene matches. The CDR3 has 15 amino acids. From germline, CDR1 is SNHLY and CDR2 FYNNEI. CDR3 region: CASSLDRGQGQPQHF. The CDR3 DNA reads as TGTGCCAGCAGTCTGGACAGGGGGCAGGGTCAGCCCCAGCATTTT.

This chain uses TRBV9 with TRBJ2-7; TRBD2 agrees at 7 bases. This CDR3 has 15 residues. In germline, CDR1 is SGDLS, CDR2 YYNGEE. V shed 0 bases and J 5 bases; nucleotides not matched to a gene: 8. The CDR3 reads CASSVGGIAGDEQYF. The DNA for the CDR3 is TGTGCCAGCAGCGTAGGTGGGATTGCGGGGGACGAGCAGTACTTC.

The rearrangement links TRBV19 to TRBJ1-2, with D possibly being TRBD1 (5 bases). Per germline, CDR1 LNHDA and CDR2 SQIVND (reference sequence). The V end lost 5 bases, the J end lost 4 bases, and 17 bases lay between the germline ends. The CDR3 consists of 15 residues. CDR3 DNA: TGTGCCAGTAGTCGGCTGGGGGGTGTGGGCTATGGCTACACCTTC. Amino acids: CASSRLGGVGYGYTF.

This clone was seen once. J is TRBJ1-5 and V is TRBV11-2; TRBD1 is a possible D gene (6 bases). Between the trimmed V and J ends, which lost 1 base and 3 bases, there was a span of 13 bases. Germline CDR1 is SGHAT and CDR2 is FQNNGV. The CDR3 spans 16 residues. CDR3 in DNA: TGTGCCAGCAGCTTAGGTATCCAGGGGACCAATCAGCCCCAGCATTTT. Translation gives CASSLGIQGTNQPQHF.

The chain carries TRBV30 and TRBJ2-7; 13 nucleotides agree with TRBD2. From germline, CDR1 is GTSNPN and CDR2 SVGIG (reference sequence). This CDR3 spans 16 amino acids. V trimming: 5 bases; J trimming: 0 bases; junction bases outside the gene matches: 7. Written as DNA, the CDR3 is TGTGCCTGGTCACTAGCGGGAGGGATACGCTCCTACGAGCAGTACTTC. Residues: CAWSLAGGIRSYEQYF.

The rearrangement uses TRBV7-9 and TRBJ1-1; 10 bases match TRBD1. Germline V gene data show CDR1 as SEHNR and CDR2 as FQNEAQ (reference sequence). Trimming removed 2 bases from V and 2 bases from J; junction bases left unmatched: 5. CDR3 length equals 16 residues. The CDR3 nucleotides read TGTGCCAGCAGCTTAACCGGGACAGGGGATAACACTGAAGCTTTCTTT. Its translation is CASSLTGTGDNTEAFF.